The 24 T cell receptor beta chains presented below share a single source sample, sequenced in a study of shared clonotypes between healthy human individuals. The method was immunoSEQ multiplex PCR; TCRdb's version includes in-frame clones alone and lacks a portion of them. The sample contains a few million clones, more than 80% of which appear only once. Sequencing input: naive CD4+ T cells from PBMCs. Stated subset: CD45RA+ positively selected. These receptors all stem from a young man in good health. Some clones in this sample may be carry-over from other donors' samples.

V gene TRBV28 combines with J gene TRBJ1-1; a weak D match, TRBD1 (5 bases). Trimming stripped 5 bases from V and 2 bases from J, with 12 bases between. CDR1 is MDHEN and CDR2 is SYDVKM in the germline V gene. The CDR3 loop spans 14 amino acids. In nucleotides, the CDR3 is TGTGCCAGCAGTCCTGGAGGGGAAAACACTGAAGCTTTCTTT. Amino acid sequence: CASSPGGENTEAFF.

V usage is TRBV30 and J usage is TRBJ1-3; the D gene is possibly TRBD1 (6 bases). V shed 4 bases and J shed 4 bases, with 11 bases lying between them. Per germline, CDR1 GTSNPN and CDR2 SVGIG (reference sequence). The CDR3 totals 13 residues. The CDR3 DNA reads TGTGCCTGGATACAGGGAAACGGAAACACCATATATTTT. The encoded protein is CAWIQGNGNTIYF.

Turning to this clone: The sample has other DNA sequences that encode this CDR3 too. This chain links TRBV7-3 with TRBJ1-4; possible D gene TRBD1, 5 bases. The germline V gene has CDR1 SGHTA and CDR2 FQGTGA. The CDR3 runs 14 residues. The V end was cut by 8 bases, the J end by 12 bases, with 22 bases between. CDR3 nucleotide sequence: TGTGCCAGCGTTAAACAGGACCCGAAAGAGGAACTGTTTTTT. Its translation is CASVKQDPKEELFF.

This sequence joins TRBV2 and TRBJ1-5; D perhaps matches TRBD1 (6 bases). Per the germline V gene, CDR1 is SNHLY and CDR2 is FYNNEI. This CDR3 contains 13 residues. With 6 bases removed from V and 9 bases from J, the gap between germline ends came to 15 bases. The CDR3 nucleotides are TGTGCCAGCAGGATCGGGCCCAGGGGGCCCCAGCATTTT. Translated, it gives CASRIGPRGPQHF. The full variable domain, its missing parts supplied by reference TRBV2 and TRBJ1-5, is EPEVTQTPSHQVTQMGQEVILRCVPISNHLYFYWYRQILGQKVEFLVSFYNNEISEKSEIFDDQFSVERPDGSNFTLKIRSTKLEDSAMYFCASRIGPRGPQHFGDGTRLSIL.

The V and J genes are TRBV9 and TRBJ1-1; D possibly corresponds to TRBD1 (6 bases). The germline V gene encodes CDR1 SGDLS and CDR2 YYNGEE. The CDR3 loop spans 14 amino acids. Trimming removed 0 bases from V and 4 bases from J, with 10 bases in between. The CDR3 DNA reads as TGTGCCAGCAGCGTAGAGGGGGGGCCCACTGAAGCTTTCTTT. This encodes CASSVEGGPTEAFF.

J is TRBJ2-3 and V is TRBV7-3, with D hard to call. This CDR3 has 11 amino acids. Germline CDR1 is SGHTA and CDR2 is FQGTGA. V shed 4 bases and J shed 4 bases, with 3 bases lying between them. CDR3 nucleotides: TGTGCCAGCAGCTCGGCAGATACGCAGTATTTT. The encoded protein is CASSSADTQYF.

The V call is TRBV10-3, the J call TRBJ2-3; D remains ambiguous. CDR3 size: 13 residues. The germline V gene has CDR1 ENHRY and CDR2 SYGVKD. V lost 3 bases and J lost 2, with 6 bases in between. This chain's CDR3 is CAISETFTDTQYF. The DNA of the CDR3 is TGTGCCATCAGTGAAACCTTCACAGATACGCAGTATTTT.

This chain uses TRBV5-1 with TRBJ2-1; D is undetermined. CDR3 length: 13 residues. Germline CDR1 reads SGHRS; CDR2 reads YFSETQ. Trimming stripped 4 bases from V and 5 bases from J, with 10 bases between. The CDR3 region is CASSETRNNEQFF. CDR3 nucleotides: TGCGCCAGCAGCGAAACAAGGAACAATGAGCAGTTCTTC.

With respect to this clone: Additional DNA sequences in this sample encode the identical CDR3. The rearrangement uses TRBV20-1 and TRBJ2-1; D remains ambiguous. Germline CDR1 DFQATT, CDR2 SNEGSKA (reference sequence). Trimming removed 0 bases from V and 5 bases from J, with 2 bases in between. The CDR3 totals 11 residues. The DNA of the CDR3 is TGCAGTGCTAGAGATCACAATGAGCAGTTCTTC. Protein sequence: CSARDHNEQFF.

The chain recombines TRBV2 with TRBJ2-7, with unresolved D. CDR3 length equals 14 residues. Per the germline V gene, CDR1 is SNHLY and CDR2 is FYNNEI. Between the trimmed V and J ends, which lost 7 bases and 2 bases, there was a span of 15 bases. The CDR3 spells CASNWQAITYEQYF. The CDR3 DNA is TGTGCCAGCAATTGGCAGGCTATTACCTACGAGCAGTACTTC.

This chain uses TRBV5-1 with TRBJ1-1; 8 positions agree with TRBD1. Unmatched junction bases numbered 10, after V lost 4 bases and J lost 5 bases. The CDR3 runs to 15 residues. Germline CDR1 SGHRS, CDR2 YFSETQ. CDR3 DNA sequence: TGCGCCAGCAGCCGGTTAGGGACAGGCGGTACTGAAGCTTTCTTT. Its translation: CASSRLGTGGTEAFF.

About this clone itself: Other DNA sequences within the sample encode an identical CDR3. V usage is TRBV5-1 and J usage is TRBJ1-4; 8 positions agree with TRBD1. Germline values: CDR1 SGHRS, CDR2 YFSETQ. This CDR3 has 15 residues. After removal of 0 bases from V and 5 bases from J, the junction contained 3 bases not matched to a gene. The CDR3, as DNA: TGCGCCAGCAGCTTGGTGGGGACAGGAAATGAAAAACTGTTTTTT. Encoded protein: CASSLVGTGNEKLFF.

The rearrangement links TRBV28 to TRBJ2-1; D ambiguous. V gave up 8 bases and J gave up 4 bases, with 9 bases separating them. CDR1 is MDHEN, CDR2 SYDVKM, per germline. This CDR3 comprises 12 residues. The CDR3 region has the DNA TGTGCCAGCCTCGACAATTACAATGAGCAGTTCTTC. Protein: CASLDNYNEQFF.

This clone was picked up one time. J is TRBJ2-7 and V is TRBV7-8; 9 bases agree with TRBD1. Germline loops: CDR1 SGHVS, CDR2 FQNEAQ. The CDR3 contains 15 residues. Germline trimming cut 5 bases from V and 4 bases from J; bases unmatched to any gene: 9. This chain's CDR3 is CASSPWGQGGYEQYF. The CDR3 DNA reads TGTGCCAGCAGCCCCTGGGGACAGGGTGGATACGAGCAGTACTTC.

This clone was picked up one time. The CDR3 region is CASRHRTTDTQYF. DNA for the CDR3: TGTGCCAGCAGGCACCGGACCACAGATACGCAGTATTTT. The chain employs TRBV7-3 and TRBJ2-3, with unresolved D. The germline CDR1 and CDR2 sequences are SGHTA and FQGTGA. This CDR3 is built from 13 residues. V was pared by 6 bases and J by 2 bases, with 9 bases between.

The chain recombines TRBV27 with TRBJ2-7, with 13 nucleotides matching TRBD2. The CDR3 extends over 16 amino acids. Trimming took 5 bases from V and 4 from J; bases not matched to a gene: 8. CDR1 and CDR2 (germline): MNHEY, SMNVEV (reference sequence). CDR3 sequence reads: CASSPRTSGSRYEQYF. CDR3 coding DNA: TGTGCCAGCAGTCCCCGGACTAGCGGGAGCAGGTACGAGCAGTACTTC.

The chain employs TRBV7-3 and TRBJ1-3; possibly TRBD1 for D (5 bases). The CDR3 totals 12 residues. V lost 7 bases, J lost 7 bases, and 11 bases lay in between. CDR1 and CDR2 (germline): SGHTA, FQGTGA. The CDR3 spells CASTTRVNTIYF. The CDR3 DNA sequence: TGTGCCAGCACTACCAGGGTTAACACCATATATTTT.

The gene calls are TRBV27 and TRBJ2-2, with 13 bases identical to TRBD2. This CDR3 is 20 amino acids long. With 3 bases clipped from V and 0 bases from J, the junction kept 10 bases outside the gene matches. The V gene's germline CDR1 is MNHEY and CDR2 SMNVEV (reference sequence). The CDR3 here is CASSFRPGLAGVANTGELFF. DNA for the CDR3: TGTGCCAGCAGTTTCCGTCCCGGACTAGCGGGAGTAGCGAACACCGGGGAGCTGTTTTTT.

The chain is built from TRBV4-3 and TRBJ1-2; tentatively, D is TRBD1 (6 bases). V was pared by 8 bases and J by 10 bases, with 26 bases between. The CDR3 is 15 amino acids. CDR1 and CDR2 from the germline V gene are LGHNA and YSLEER. As DNA, the CDR3 is TGCGCCAGCTCCCAGGGGTATACCGCCACCTACGACTACACCTTC. The encoded protein is CASSQGYTATYDYTF.

The rearrangement links TRBV30 to TRBJ1-2; unclear D gene. In germline, CDR1 is GTSNPN, CDR2 SVGIG (reference sequence). This CDR3 comprises 13 residues. V lost 4 bases and J 2 bases, leaving 11 bases between the germline ends. CDR3 DNA: TGTGCCTGGACTCAAAGTCCCAACTATGGCTACACCTTC. Residues: CAWTQSPNYGYTF.

Only a few counts were recorded for this clone. The chain has TRBV28 and TRBJ2-7; no definite D call. The CDR3 covers 12 residues. Germline CDR1 is MDHEN and CDR2 is SYDVKM. V dropped 5 bases and J dropped 6 bases, with 11 bases sitting between them. The CDR3, as DNA: TGTGCCAGCAGTCTTCGTAGTGGCGAGCAGTACTTC. Translation: CASSLRSGEQYF.

This clone was observed a single time. The chain joins TRBV5-1 to TRBJ1-1, with D perhaps TRBD1 (5 bases). The CDR3 loop spans 14 amino acids. CDR1 is SGHRS, CDR2 YFSETQ, per germline. V was trimmed by 1 base and J by 3 bases, leaving 10 bases between them. The CDR3 nucleotides are TGCGCCAGCAGCTTGTGGACAAGGGACACTGAAGCTTTCTTT. It codes for CASSLWTRDTEAFF.

This clone has a single count. The germline gene is not matched at one end of the junction; a read error may be the cause. The chain joins TRBV19 to TRBJ2-2; D unresolved. CDR3 length: 13 residues. CDR1 is LNHDA, CDR2 SQIVND, per germline (reference sequence). The DNA for the CDR3 is TGTGCCAGTAGTATAGTGAACCCCGGGGAGCTGTTTTTT. Translation: CASSIVNPGELFF.

The CDR3 DNA is TGTGCCAGCAGCCCAACTTCCGTTTACAATGAGCAGTTCTTC. Translating gives CASSPTSVYNEQFF. V is TRBV6-5 and J is TRBJ2-1; D unclear. Germline V gene data show CDR1 as MNHEY and CDR2 as SVGAGI. The CDR3 totals 14 residues. Trimming took 6 bases from V and 4 from J, leaving 13 bases between them.